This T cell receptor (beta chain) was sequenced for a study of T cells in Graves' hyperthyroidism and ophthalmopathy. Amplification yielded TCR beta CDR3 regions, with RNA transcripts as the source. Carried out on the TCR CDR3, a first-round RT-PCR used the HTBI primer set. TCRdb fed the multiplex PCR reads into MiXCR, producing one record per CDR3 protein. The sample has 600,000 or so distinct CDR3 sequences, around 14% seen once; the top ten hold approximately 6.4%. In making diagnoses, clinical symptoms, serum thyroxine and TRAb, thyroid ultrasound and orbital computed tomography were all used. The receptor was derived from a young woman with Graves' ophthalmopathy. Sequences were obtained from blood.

In nucleotides, the CDR3 is TGTGCCAGCAGCTTAGGCAGGGTAATGAACACTGAAGCTTTCTTT. Its translation: CASSLGRVMNTEAFF. The chain combines TRBV11-3 with TRBJ1-1, with TRBD1 as a possible D gene (5 bases). The CDR3 covers 15 residues. The germline V gene encodes CDR1 SGHNT and CDR2 YENEEA. V lost 1 base and J lost 0, with 9 bases in between. Full variable domain (remainder filled in from reference TRBV11-3 and TRBJ1-1): EAGVVQSPRYKIIEKKQPVAFWCNPISGHNTLYWYLQNLGQGPELLIRYENEEAVDDSQLPKDRFSAERLKGVDSTLKIQPAELGDSAVYLCASSLGRVMNTEAFFGQGTRLTVV.